This entry lists 2 T cell receptor beta chains sequenced from one sample in a study of control samples from healthy donors and cancer patients. Produced via immunoSEQ multiplex PCR; TCRdb's table is partial and in-frame only. The sample includes approximately 72,000 clones, 75% to 90% of them seen just once. The source material was blood. Receptors originate from a man aged 50 to 59 in good health.

The chain couples TRBV7-2 to TRBJ2-3; 9 bases map to TRBD1. Germline CDR1 is SGHTA and CDR2 is FQGNSA. This CDR3 region has 16 residues. V gave up 5 bases and J gave up 4 bases; unmatched junction bases: 10. The CDR3 spells CASSPPTGGVADTQYF. Written as DNA, the CDR3 is TGTGCCAGCAGCCCCCCCACAGGGGGCGTAGCAGATACGCAGTATTTT.

The chain's CDR3 is CATSRKGYMVYEQYF. CDR3 DNA sequence: TGTGCCACCAGCAGAAAGGGATATATGGTCTACGAGCAGTACTTC. The chain carries TRBV15 and TRBJ2-7; D ambiguous. V was cut by 2 bases and J by 3 bases, with 14 bases left in between. The CDR3 extends over 15 amino acids. Germline V gene lookup returns CDR1 LNHNV and CDR2 YYDKDF (reference sequence).